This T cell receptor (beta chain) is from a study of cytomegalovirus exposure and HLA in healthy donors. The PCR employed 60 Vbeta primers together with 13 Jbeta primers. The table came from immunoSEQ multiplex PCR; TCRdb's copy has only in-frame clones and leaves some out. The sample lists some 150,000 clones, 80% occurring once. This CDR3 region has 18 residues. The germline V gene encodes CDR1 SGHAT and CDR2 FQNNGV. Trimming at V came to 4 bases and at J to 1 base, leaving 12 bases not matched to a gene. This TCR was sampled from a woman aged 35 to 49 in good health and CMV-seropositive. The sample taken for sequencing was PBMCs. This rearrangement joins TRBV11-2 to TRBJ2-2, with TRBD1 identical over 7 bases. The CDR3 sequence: CASSYYKTGTLNTGELFF. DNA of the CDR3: TGTGCCAGCAGCTACTACAAGACAGGGACGTTGAACACCGGGGAGCTGTTTTTT. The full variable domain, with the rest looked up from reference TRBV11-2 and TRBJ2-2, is EAGVAQSPRYKIIEKRQSVAFWCNPISGHATLYWYQQILGQGPKLLIQFQNNGVVDDSQLPKDRFSAERLKGVDSTLKIQPAKLEDSAVYLCASSYYKTGTLNTGELFFGEGSRLTVL.